Following are 16 T cell receptor beta chains from one sample sequenced in a study of T-cell reconstitution after alpha-beta-depleted transplantation in children. A TCRbeta library incorporating unique molecular identifiers was prepared. TCRdb ran MiXCR on the PCR reads and lists one entry per CDR3 protein. Among around 190,000 distinct CDR3 sequences, roughly 7.1% were seen once, and the ten largest hold about 6%. Source: PBMCs, taken before TCRalphabeta/CD19-depleted stem cell transplant. These receptors originate from a boy younger than 10 with acute lymphoblastic leukemia, due to receive a stem cell transplant.

V gene TRBV20-1 combines with J gene TRBJ2-7, with 11 positions matching TRBD2. V shed 7 bases and J 4 bases; nucleotides not matched to a gene: 9. CDR1 is DFQATT, CDR2 SNEGSKA, per germline (reference sequence). The CDR3 covers 14 residues. The CDR3, as DNA: TGCAGTGTCAAACTGACTAGCGGGATTTACGAGCAGTACTTC. This codes for CSVKLTSGIYEQYF.

This clonotype was counted ten times or more. The V call is TRBV5-4, the J call TRBJ2-6, with D unresolved. Trimming left V 0 bases short and J 0 bases short, with 16 bases between. This CDR3 is built from 19 residues. Germline values: CDR1 SGHNT, CDR2 YYREEE (reference sequence). The CDR3 DNA is TGTGCCAGCAGCTTGGTATTGGTGGGTCAGGCCTCTGGGGCCAACGTCCTGACTTTC. Protein: CASSLVLVGQASGANVLTF. Filled out from reference TRBV5-4 and TRBJ2-6, the complete variable domain reads ETGVTQSPTHLIKTRGQQVTLRCSSQSGHNTVSWYQQALGQGPQFIFQYYREEENGRGNFPPRFSGLQFPNYSSELNVNALELDDSALYLCASSLVLVGQASGANVLTFGAGSRLTVL.

The CDR3 bases are TGTGCCAGCAGCCAAGTAGACAGGGTGGCGAGAAACACCATATATTTT. Translation gives CASSQVDRVARNTIYF. The gene calls are TRBV4-2 and TRBJ1-3, with TRBD1 matching 7 bases. CDR3 length: 16 amino acids. With V trimmed by 1 base and J by 5 bases, 8 bases remained unmatched. The germline CDR1 and CDR2 sequences are LGHNA and YNFKEQ.

V usage is TRBV2 and J usage is TRBJ2-2; D is possibly TRBD2 (6 bases). CDR3 length: 14 amino acids. The V and J ends lost 6 bases and 5 bases respectively, with 13 bases between them. In germline, CDR1 is SNHLY, CDR2 FYNNEI. CDR3 nucleotides: TGTGCCAGCAGCACCGCGGGAAGGACCGGGGAGCTGTTTTTT. Translated, it gives CASSTAGRTGELFF.

This clonotype has ten or more counts. The V gene is TRBV29-1, the J gene TRBJ2-3; TRBD1 matches 11 bases. The junction had 3 bases not matched to a gene; V was cut back by 4 bases and J by 3 bases. Germline V gene data show CDR1 as SQVTM and CDR2 as ANQGSEA. The CDR3 is made up of 14 amino acids. The CDR3 region is CSVVGQGATDTQYF. CDR3 sequence (DNA): TGCAGCGTTGTTGGACAGGGGGCGACAGATACGCAGTATTTT.

The CDR3 sequence is CASSLDHSLAGAQFPYEQYF. Written as DNA, the CDR3 is TGTGCCAGCAGCTTAGATCATTCACTAGCGGGAGCTCAATTTCCCTACGAGCAGTACTTC. This chain links TRBV11-2 with TRBJ2-7, with TRBD2 matching 11 bases. The junction had 15 bases not matched to a gene; V was cut back by 0 bases and J by 2 bases. Per the germline V gene, CDR1 is SGHAT and CDR2 is FQNNGV. The CDR3 extends over 20 amino acids.

This chain uses TRBV7-9 with TRBJ2-5; a weak D match, TRBD1 (6 bases). CDR1 and CDR2 from the germline V gene are SEHNR and FQNEAQ (reference sequence). The V gene lost 10 bases and the J gene lost 4 bases, with 13 bases spanning the gap. CDR3 length equals 12 residues. CDR3 coding DNA: TGTGCCAACGAAGGGGGTACAGAGACCCAGTACTTC. Translation gives CANEGGTETQYF.

This clonotype appeared many times. This CDR3 reads CSVTLAITGELFF. CDR3 sequence (DNA): TGCAGCGTGACACTAGCCATCACCGGGGAGCTGTTTTTT. The J gene is TRBJ2-2, the V gene TRBV29-1; TRBD2 might be the D (6 bases). The CDR3 extends over 13 amino acids. Trimming shortened V by 6 bases and J by 4 bases, and 12 bases separated the two germline ends. Germline loops: CDR1 SQVTM, CDR2 ANQGSEA.

This clonotype appeared many times. The chain employs TRBV14 and TRBJ2-1; D gene unclear. The V end lost 0 bases, the J end lost 8 bases, and 14 bases lay between the germline ends. The CDR3 is 15 amino acids. Germline CDR1 is SGHDN and CDR2 is FVKESK. CDR3 nucleotide sequence: TGTGCCAGCAGCCAAGATCCAGGTAGATCAGATGAGCAGTTCTTC. The encoded protein is CASSQDPGRSDEQFF.

The chain recombines TRBV7-9 with TRBJ1-2, with TRBD1 matching 9 bases. With 5 bases clipped from V and 5 bases from J, the junction kept 6 bases outside the gene matches. The CDR3 runs to 14 residues. In germline, CDR1 is SEHNR, CDR2 FQNEAQ (reference sequence). The chain's CDR3 is CASSAQGAVYGYTF. CDR3 nucleotides: TGTGCCAGCAGCGCACAGGGGGCAGTGTATGGCTACACCTTC. The variable domain in full, with the rest retrieved from reference TRBV7-9 and TRBJ1-2, is DTGVSQNPRHKITKRGQNVTFRCDPISEHNRLYWYRQTLGQGPEFLTYFQNEAQLEKSRLLSDRFSAERPKGSFSTLEIQRTEQGDSAMYLCASSAQGAVYGYTFGSGTRLTVV.

This clonotype was counted many times. V usage is TRBV5-1 and J usage is TRBJ2-7; a possible D gene is TRBD2 (5 bases). CDR1 SGHRS and CDR2 YFSETQ come from the germline V gene. The CDR3 sequence is 14 residues long. The ends were cut back, 2 bases at V and 2 bases at J, with 11 bases in the middle. CDR3 coding DNA: TGCGCCAGCAGCTTAACGGGGTCAACCTACGAGCAGTACTTC. This codes for CASSLTGSTYEQYF.

The sample holds many counts of this clonotype. The chain employs TRBV4-2 and TRBJ2-1; TRBD2 matches at 8 bases. Germline CDR1 and CDR2: LGHNA and YNFKEQ. CDR3 length: 17 amino acids. V lost 0 bases and J lost 7; bases outside the gene matches: 11. The CDR3 sequence is CASSQERSGGGRNEQFF. In DNA, the CDR3 is TGTGCCAGCAGCCAAGAGAGGTCTGGCGGGGGGAGAAATGAGCAGTTCTTC.

The V and J genes are TRBV28 and TRBJ2-1, with 14 nucleotides matching TRBD2. The CDR3 totals 21 residues. Germline V gene sequence: CDR1 MDHEN, CDR2 SYDVKM. The junction had 12 bases not matched to a gene; V was cut back by 2 bases and J by 0 bases. The CDR3 sequence: CASSLKGGGLAGASSYNEQFF. CDR3 in DNA: TGTGCCAGCAGTTTAAAAGGTGGGGGACTAGCGGGGGCGAGCTCCTACAATGAGCAGTTCTTC.

This clonotype was picked up many times. The rearrangement links TRBV29-1 to TRBJ2-7; 8 positions match TRBD1. Germline lookup yields CDR1 SQVTM and CDR2 ANQGSEA. Trimming removed 4 bases from V and 2 bases from J; junction bases left unmatched: 4. CDR3 length: 13 residues. The CDR3 DNA sequence: TGCAGCGTTGCGACAGGGGAACCCTACGAGCAGTACTTC. It translates to CSVATGEPYEQYF.

Many counts were recorded for this clonotype. This chain connects TRBV9 to TRBJ2-3; 9 bases fit TRBD2. With 2 bases clipped from V and 3 bases from J, the junction kept 13 bases outside the gene matches. In germline, CDR1 is SGDLS, CDR2 YYNGEE. CDR3 length equals 18 residues. CDR3 DNA sequence: TGTGCCAGCAGCGTTCTTGGCGGGGGGGCCAGTGGGACAGATACGCAGTATTTT. Protein sequence: CASSVLGGGASGTDTQYF.

This chain connects TRBV7-2 to TRBJ2-7; TRBD2 aligns across 14 bases. After removal of 5 bases from V and 7 bases from J, the junction contained 7 bases not matched to a gene. This CDR3 is built from 15 residues. Germline CDR1 reads SGHTA; CDR2 reads FQGNSA. In DNA, the CDR3 is TGTGCCAGCAGCCCTCCGGGACTAGCGGGGGCAGAGCAGTACTTC. As protein: CASSPPGLAGAEQYF.